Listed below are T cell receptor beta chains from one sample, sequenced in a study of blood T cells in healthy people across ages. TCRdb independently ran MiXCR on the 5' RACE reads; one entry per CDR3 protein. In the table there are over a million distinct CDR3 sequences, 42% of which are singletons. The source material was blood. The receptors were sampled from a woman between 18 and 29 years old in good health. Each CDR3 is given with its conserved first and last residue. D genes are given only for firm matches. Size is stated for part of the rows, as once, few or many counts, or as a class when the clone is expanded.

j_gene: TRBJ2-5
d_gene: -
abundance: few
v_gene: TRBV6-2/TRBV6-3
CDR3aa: CASSYRAWETQYF
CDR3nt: TGTGCCAGCAGCTACAGGGCATGGGAGACCCAGTACTTC

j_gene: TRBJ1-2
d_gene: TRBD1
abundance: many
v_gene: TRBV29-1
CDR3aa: CSIHGDRGPGYTF
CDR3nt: TGCAGCATTCACGGGGACAGGGGGCCTGGCTACACCTTC

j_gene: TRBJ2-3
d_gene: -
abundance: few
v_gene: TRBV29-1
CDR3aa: CSVEHLPGRGDTDTQYF
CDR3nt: TGCAGCGTTGAACACCTCCCGGGGCGGGGAGACACAGATACGCAGTATTTT

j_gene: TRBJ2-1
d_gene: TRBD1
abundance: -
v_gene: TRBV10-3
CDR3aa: CATRGTGVNEQFF
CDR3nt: TGTGCCACCAGGGGGACAGGGGTCAATGAGCAGTTCTTC

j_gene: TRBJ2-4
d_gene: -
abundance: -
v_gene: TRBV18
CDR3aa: CASSPLQDDIQYF
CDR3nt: TGCGCCAGCTCACCGCTACAGGATGACATTCAGTACTTC

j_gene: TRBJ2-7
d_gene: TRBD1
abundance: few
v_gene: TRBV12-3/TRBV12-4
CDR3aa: CASQRGRRGYEQYF
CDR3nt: TGTGCCAGCCAAAGGGGGCGCCGGGGTTACGAGCAGTACTTC

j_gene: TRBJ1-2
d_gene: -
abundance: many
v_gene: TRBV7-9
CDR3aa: CASSARANYGYTF
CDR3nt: TGTGCCAGCAGTGCCCGGGCCAACTATGGCTACACCTTC

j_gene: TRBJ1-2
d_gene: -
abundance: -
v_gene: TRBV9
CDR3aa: CASSGTEGQSYGYTF
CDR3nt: TGTGCCAGCAGCGGCACTGAAGGTCAATCCTATGGCTACACCTTC

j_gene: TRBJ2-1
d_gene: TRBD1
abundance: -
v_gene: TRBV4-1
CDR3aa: CASSPGQGVVNEQFF
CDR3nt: TGCGCCAGCAGCCCCGGACAGGGCGTAGTTAATGAGCAGTTCTTC

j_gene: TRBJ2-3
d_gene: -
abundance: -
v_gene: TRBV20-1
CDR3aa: CSASGTRDTQYF
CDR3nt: TGCAGTGCTAGCGGGACAAGGGATACGCAGTATTTT

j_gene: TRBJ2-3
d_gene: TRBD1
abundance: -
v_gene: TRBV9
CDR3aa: CASSVEGGDTDTQYF
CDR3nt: TGTGCCAGCAGCGTAGAAGGGGGCGACACAGATACGCAGTATTTT

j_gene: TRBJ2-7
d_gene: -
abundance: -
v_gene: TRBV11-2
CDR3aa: CASSLGDMGLGQYF
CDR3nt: TGTGCCAGCAGCTTGGGGGACATGGGATTGGGGCAGTACTTC

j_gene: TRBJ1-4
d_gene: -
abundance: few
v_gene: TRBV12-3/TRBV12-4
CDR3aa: CASSPAWGEKLFF
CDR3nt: TGTGCCAGCAGTCCTGCTTGGGGTGAAAAACTGTTTTTT

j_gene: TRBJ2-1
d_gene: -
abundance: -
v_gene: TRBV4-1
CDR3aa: CASSQGHHNEQFF
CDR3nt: TGCGCCAGCAGCCAGGGACATCACAATGAGCAGTTCTTC

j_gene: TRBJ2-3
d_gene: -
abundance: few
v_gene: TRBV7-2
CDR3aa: CASSLGSQDTQYF
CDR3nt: TGTGCCAGCAGCTTAGGTTCCCAGGATACGCAGTATTTT

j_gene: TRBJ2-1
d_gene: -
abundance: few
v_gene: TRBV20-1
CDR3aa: CSATQSGNEQFF
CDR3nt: TGCAGTGCTACACAGTCTGGGAATGAGCAGTTCTTC

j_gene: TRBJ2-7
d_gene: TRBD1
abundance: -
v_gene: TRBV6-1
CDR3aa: CAADRAPSYEQYF
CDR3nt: TGTGCCGCCGACAGGGCACCCTCCTACGAGCAGTACTTC

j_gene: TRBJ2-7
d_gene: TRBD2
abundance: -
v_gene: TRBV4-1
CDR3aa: CASSPTSSTYEQYF
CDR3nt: TGCGCCAGCAGCCCGACTAGCAGCACCTACGAGCAGTACTTC

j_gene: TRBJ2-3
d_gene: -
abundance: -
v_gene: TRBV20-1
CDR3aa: CSARVITDTQYF
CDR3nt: TGCAGTGCTAGAGTAATAACAGATACGCAGTATTTT

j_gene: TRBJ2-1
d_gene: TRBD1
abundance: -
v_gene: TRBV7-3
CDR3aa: CASSLETGSGNEQFF
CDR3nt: TGTGCCAGCAGCTTAGAGACAGGGTCAGGCAATGAGCAGTTCTTC

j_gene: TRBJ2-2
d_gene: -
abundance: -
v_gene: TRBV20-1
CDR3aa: CSARDRSLTGELFF
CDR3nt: TGCAGTGCTAGAGATCGGAGTCTCACCGGGGAGCTGTTTTTT

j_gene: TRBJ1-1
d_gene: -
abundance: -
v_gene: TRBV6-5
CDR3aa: CASSYVFQGNTEAFF
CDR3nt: TGTGCCAGCAGTTACGTCTTTCAGGGGAACACTGAAGCTTTCTTT

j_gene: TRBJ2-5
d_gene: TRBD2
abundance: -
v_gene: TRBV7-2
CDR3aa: CASSLGASGQTQYF
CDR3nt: TGTGCCAGCAGCTTAGGGGCTAGCGGGCAGACCCAGTACTTC

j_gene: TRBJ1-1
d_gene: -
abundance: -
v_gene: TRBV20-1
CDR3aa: CSAARETSSAFF
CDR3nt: TGCAGTGCTGCCAGGGAGACAAGTAGCGCTTTCTTT

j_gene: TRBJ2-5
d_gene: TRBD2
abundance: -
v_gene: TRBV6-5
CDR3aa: CASAFSGVAYNEQYF
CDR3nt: TGTGCCAGCGCCTTTAGCGGGGTTGCCTACAATGAGCAGTACTTC

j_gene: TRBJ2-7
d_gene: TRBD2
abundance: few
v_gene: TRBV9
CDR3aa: CASSVEGTSDYEQYF
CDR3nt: TGTGCCAGCAGCGTAGAAGGGACTAGCGACTACGAGCAGTACTTC

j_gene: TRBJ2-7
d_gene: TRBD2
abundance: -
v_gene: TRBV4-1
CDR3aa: CASSQDGLAGGGYEQYF
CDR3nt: TGCGCCAGCAGCCAAGATGGGCTAGCGGGAGGTGGGTACGAGCAGTACTTC

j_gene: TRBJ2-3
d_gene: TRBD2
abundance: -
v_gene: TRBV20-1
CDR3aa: CSARMAGGTDTQYF
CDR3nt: TGCAGTGCTAGAATGGCGGGAGGCACAGATACGCAGTATTTT

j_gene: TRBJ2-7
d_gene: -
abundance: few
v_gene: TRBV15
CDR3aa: CATSRSVGRGSYEQYF
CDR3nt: TGTGCCACCAGCAGATCGGTTGGTCGTGGCTCCTACGAGCAGTACTTC

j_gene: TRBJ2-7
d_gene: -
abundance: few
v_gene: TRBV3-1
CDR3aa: CASSQDFQISYEQYF
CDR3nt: TGTGCCAGCAGCCAAGATTTCCAGATCTCCTACGAGCAGTACTTC

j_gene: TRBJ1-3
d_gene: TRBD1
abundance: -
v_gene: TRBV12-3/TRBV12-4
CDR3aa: CAIRRQGGNTIYF
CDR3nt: TGTGCCATTAGGCGACAGGGGGGAAACACCATATATTTT

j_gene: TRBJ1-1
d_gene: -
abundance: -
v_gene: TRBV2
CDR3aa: CASSSRDVFFAEAFF
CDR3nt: TGTGCCAGCAGTAGCCGGGACGTCTTTTTCGCTGAAGCTTTCTTT

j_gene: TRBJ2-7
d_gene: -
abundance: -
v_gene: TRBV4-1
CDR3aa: CASSQVAGQGVYEQYF
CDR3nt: TGCGCCAGCAGCCAAGTCGCGGGGCAGGGTGTTTACGAGCAGTACTTC

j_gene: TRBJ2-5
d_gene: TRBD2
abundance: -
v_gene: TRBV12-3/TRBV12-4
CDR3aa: CASSLMREGQETQYF
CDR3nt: TGTGCCAGCAGTTTGATGCGGGAGGGACAAGAGACCCAGTACTTC

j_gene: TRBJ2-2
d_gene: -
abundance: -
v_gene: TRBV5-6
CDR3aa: CASSYYAGELFF
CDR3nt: TGTGCCAGCAGCTATTACGCCGGGGAGCTGTTTTTT

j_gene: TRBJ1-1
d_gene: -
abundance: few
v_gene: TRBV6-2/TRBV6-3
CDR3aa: CASSYSYVEAFF
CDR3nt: TGTGCCAGCAGTTACTCCTACGTTGAAGCTTTCTTT

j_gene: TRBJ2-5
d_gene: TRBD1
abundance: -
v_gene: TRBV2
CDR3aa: CASSDRDRQETQYF
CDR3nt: TGTGCCAGCAGTGACCGGGACAGGCAAGAGACCCAGTACTTC

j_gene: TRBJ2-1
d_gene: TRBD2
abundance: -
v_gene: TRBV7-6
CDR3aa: CASSPLEWAGGAHDNEQFF
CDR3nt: TGTGCCAGCAGCCCCCTGGAGTGGGCGGGAGGAGCGCATGACAATGAGCAGTTCTTC

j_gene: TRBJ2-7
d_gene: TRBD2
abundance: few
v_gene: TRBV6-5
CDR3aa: CASRRIAGSYEQYF
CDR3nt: TGTGCCAGCAGAAGGATAGCGGGCTCCTACGAGCAGTACTTC

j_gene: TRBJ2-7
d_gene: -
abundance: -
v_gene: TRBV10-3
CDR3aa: CAIASSYEQYF
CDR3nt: TGTGCCATTGCAAGCTCCTACGAGCAGTACTTC

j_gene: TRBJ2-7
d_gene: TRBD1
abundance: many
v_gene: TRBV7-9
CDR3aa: CASSLGTGGKLGSYNEQYF
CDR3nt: TGTGCCAGCAGCTTGGGGACAGGGGGGAAGCTAGGCTCCTACAATGAGCAGTACTTC

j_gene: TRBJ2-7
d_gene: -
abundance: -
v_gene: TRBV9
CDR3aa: CASSAQQGPPYEQYF
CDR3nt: TGTGCCAGCAGCGCCCAACAGGGACCTCCCTACGAGCAGTACTTC

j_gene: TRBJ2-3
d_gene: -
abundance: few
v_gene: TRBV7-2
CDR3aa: CASSVSGGPDTQYF
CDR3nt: TGTGCCAGCAGCGTTTCAGGGGGGCCGGATACGCAGTATTTT

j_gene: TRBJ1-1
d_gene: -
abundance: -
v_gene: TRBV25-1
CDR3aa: CASSGWGRGVNTEAFF
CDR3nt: TGTGCCAGCAGCGGGTGGGGGAGGGGGGTGAACACTGAAGCTTTCTTT

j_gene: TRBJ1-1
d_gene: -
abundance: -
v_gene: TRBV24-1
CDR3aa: CATSDLPGPDTEAFF
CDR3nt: TGTGCCACCAGTGATTTGCCGGGGCCCGACACTGAAGCTTTCTTT